Below, 16 T cell receptor beta chains from the same sample are listed, as sequenced in a study of shared clonotypes between healthy human individuals. Using immunoSEQ multiplex PCR, the repertoire was profiled, and TCRdb retains in-frame clones only, with some absent. The table lists 2 million to 2.5 million clones, approximately 93% of them singletons. The sequenced material came from naive CD4+ T cells from PBMCs. Subset described: CD45RA+ positively selected. These TCRs come from a man between 18 and 35 years old in good health. Some clones in this sample may be carry-over from other donors' samples.

This chain uses TRBV25-1 with TRBJ2-7; 11 bases agree with TRBD1. The CDR3 contains 15 residues. Germline lookup yields CDR1 MGHDK and CDR2 SYGVNS. Trimming cost V 3 bases and J 3 bases; bases outside gene matches: 4. CDR3 sequence (DNA): TGTGCCAGCAGTGATCCCGGGACAGGGGGCTACGAGCAGTACTTC. Amino acids: CASSDPGTGGYEQYF.

Of note for this clone: The sample holds other DNA sequences that translate to the same CDR3. The chain joins TRBV19 to TRBJ2-3, with D uncertain. The CDR3 loop spans 12 amino acids. Trimming left V 1 base short and J 6 bases short, with 5 bases between. Looked up from germline, CDR1 is LNHDA and CDR2 is SQIVND (reference sequence). CDR3 loop: CASSIVGDTQYF. CDR3 nucleotides: TGTGCCAGTAGTATAGTAGGGGATACGCAGTATTTT. Full variable domain (rest looked up from reference TRBV19 and TRBJ2-3): DGGITQSPKYLFRKEGQNVTLSCEQNLNHDAMYWYRQDPGQGLRLIYYSQIVNDFQKGDIAEGYSVSREKKESFPLTVTSAQKNPTAFYLCASSIVGDTQYFGPGTRLTVL.

The chain links TRBV29-1 to TRBJ1-2; tentative D call: TRBD1 (5 bases). The CDR3 loop spans 14 amino acids. CDR1 is SQVTM, CDR2 ANQGSEA, per germline. Trimming left V 5 bases short and J 4 bases short, with 17 bases between. CDR3 DNA sequence: TGCAGCGTTCGGGTGGCAGGGAAATTCTATGGCTACACCTTC. Translating it yields CSVRVAGKFYGYTF.

The chain uses TRBV7-9 and TRBJ1-1; D is undetermined. From germline, CDR1 is SEHNR and CDR2 FQNEAQ (reference sequence). V dropped 5 bases and J dropped 4 bases, with 11 bases sitting between them. The CDR3 is 13 amino acids. The CDR3 reads CASSPQIATEAFF. In DNA form, the CDR3 reads TGTGCCAGCAGCCCCCAGATTGCCACTGAAGCTTTCTTT.

The chain combines TRBV15 with TRBJ2-3; D may correspond to TRBD1 or TRBD2 (5 bases each). The CDR3 spans 15 residues. Germline V gives CDR1 LNHNV, CDR2 YYDKDF (reference sequence). The V gene lost 4 bases and the J gene lost 4 bases, with 15 bases spanning the gap. The CDR3 region has the DNA TGTGCCACCAGCACGTCGGGGCTAGCTGCAGATACGCAGTATTTT. Protein sequence: CATSTSGLAADTQYF.

This clone was counted a single time. The chain joins TRBV6-6 to TRBJ1-5; D not resolved. CDR3 size: 16 residues. Trimming shortened V by 6 bases and J by 4 bases, and 19 bases separated the two germline ends. Germline assignment: CDR1 MNHNY and CDR2 SVGAGI (reference sequence). CDR3 nucleotides: TGTGCCAGCAGGAAAGATGGGCCCCAAGGGAATCAGCCCCAGCATTTT. Its translation: CASRKDGPQGNQPQHF.

The chain combines TRBV5-4 with TRBJ2-4; 10 bases are shared with TRBD1. This CDR3 region has 15 residues. Trimming cost V 4 bases and J 7 bases; bases outside gene matches: 8. Germline loops: CDR1 SGHNT, CDR2 YYREEE (reference sequence). The CDR3 region is CASSLWGGQGNIQYF. As DNA, the CDR3 is TGTGCCAGCAGCCTCTGGGGGGGACAGGGGAACATTCAGTACTTC.

This clone was seen only once. The CDR3 coding sequence is TGTGCCAGCAGCACGGACAGGGGAAACACCATATATTTT. The encoded protein is CASSTDRGNTIYF. The chain uses TRBV7-2 and TRBJ1-3; 7 nucleotides agree with TRBD1. V shed 5 bases and J 4 bases; nucleotides not matched to a gene: 2. Germline assignment: CDR1 SGHTA and CDR2 FQGNSA. The CDR3 has 13 amino acids.

This sequence joins TRBV29-1 and TRBJ1-5; no reliable D call. CDR1 SQVTM and CDR2 ANQGSEA come from the germline V gene. The V and J ends lost 4 bases and 0 bases respectively, with 16 bases between them. This CDR3 is 16 amino acids long. The CDR3 here is CSVVLGDSSSNQPQHF. The CDR3 DNA reads TGCAGCGTTGTACTCGGGGATAGCTCTAGCAATCAGCCCCAGCATTTT.

The rearrangement uses TRBV7-8 and TRBJ2-7; D is possibly TRBD1 or TRBD2 (6 bases each). Between the trimmed V and J ends, which lost 5 bases and 7 bases, there was a span of 15 bases. Germline V gives CDR1 SGHVS, CDR2 FQNEAQ. The CDR3 contains 13 residues. CDR3 bases: TGTGCCAGCAGCCCAAGGGGGAGGTGGGAGCAGTACTTC. It specifies CASSPRGRWEQYF.

The CDR3 DNA reads TGCGCCAGCAGCGTGGACAGGGAGTATGGCTACACCTTC. It codes for CASSVDREYGYTF. V usage is TRBV5-1 and J usage is TRBJ1-2, with 8 bases aligning to TRBD1. Germline V gives CDR1 SGHRS, CDR2 YFSETQ. The CDR3 length is 13 residues. J was trimmed by 5 bases and V by 4 bases; bases with no gene match: 4.

This chain links TRBV19 with TRBJ1-2, with TRBD1 matching over 8 bases. Trimming cost V 3 bases and J 4 bases; bases outside gene matches: 4. Germline V CDR1 and CDR2: LNHDA, SQIVND (reference sequence). The CDR3 covers 14 residues. CDR3 sequence reads: CASSIGTGFYGYTF. CDR3 nucleotides: TGTGCCAGTAGTATCGGGACAGGATTCTATGGCTACACCTTC. Full variable domain (missing parts from reference TRBV19 and TRBJ1-2): DGGITQSPKYLFRKEGQNVTLSCEQNLNHDAMYWYRQDPGQGLRLIYYSQIVNDFQKGDIAEGYSVSREKKESFPLTVTSAQKNPTAFYLCASSIGTGFYGYTFGSGTRLTVV.

This chain links TRBV4-1 with TRBJ2-7; a possible D gene is TRBD2 (5 bases). Trimming left V 0 bases short and J 1 base short, with 10 bases between. Germline V CDR1 and CDR2: MGHRA, YSYEKL. The CDR3 has 15 amino acids. The CDR3 is CASSQEVLDSYEQYF. The CDR3 DNA sequence: TGCGCCAGCAGCCAAGAAGTACTAGATTCCTACGAGCAGTACTTC.

Turning to this clone: In the same sample, other DNA sequences code for this CDR3. The CDR3 region has the DNA TGTGCCAGCAGCGTAGAGGGCCTCACTGAAGCTTTCTTT. Translating it yields CASSVEGLTEAFF. This rearrangement joins TRBV9 to TRBJ1-1; D ambiguous. The germline gives CDR1 SGDLS, CDR2 YYNGEE. V was clipped by 0 bases and J by 4 bases, with 7 bases between them. There are 13 residues in the CDR3.

The chain carries TRBV7-8 and TRBJ2-1; TRBD1 is a possible D gene (6 bases). CDR1 SGHVS and CDR2 FQNEAQ come from the germline V gene. The CDR3 is 15 amino acids. The V gene lost 2 bases and the J gene lost 4 bases, with 12 bases spanning the gap. The CDR3 loop reads CASSLIGGQYNEQFF. In DNA form, the CDR3 reads TGTGCCAGCAGCTTAATTGGGGGCCAGTACAATGAGCAGTTCTTC.

A single count supports this clone. The chain employs TRBV6-1 and TRBJ1-4; the D gene is possibly TRBD1 (5 bases). The V and J ends lost 8 bases and 6 bases respectively, with 19 bases between them. This CDR3 is 15 amino acids long. Germline values: CDR1 MNHNS, CDR2 SASEGT. This chain's CDR3 is CASGGGLGADEKLFF. CDR3 nucleotide sequence: TGTGCCAGCGGAGGAGGGCTAGGGGCCGATGAAAAACTGTTTTTT.